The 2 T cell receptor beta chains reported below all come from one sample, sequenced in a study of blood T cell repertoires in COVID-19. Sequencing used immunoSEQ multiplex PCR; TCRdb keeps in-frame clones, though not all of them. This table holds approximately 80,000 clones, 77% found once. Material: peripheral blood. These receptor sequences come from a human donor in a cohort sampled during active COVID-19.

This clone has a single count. Here the CDR3 DNA reads TGTGCCATGTCACCAGGGGGTCCTGGGGCCAACGTCCTGACTTTC. This sequence encodes CAMSPGGPGANVLTF. This sequence joins TRBV5-4 and TRBJ2-6; 7 bases are shared with TRBD1. V shed 9 bases, J shed 2 bases, and the junction held 8 bases outside the gene matches. The CDR3 is 15 amino acids. Germline-derived CDR1 and CDR2 are SGHNT and YYREEE (reference sequence).

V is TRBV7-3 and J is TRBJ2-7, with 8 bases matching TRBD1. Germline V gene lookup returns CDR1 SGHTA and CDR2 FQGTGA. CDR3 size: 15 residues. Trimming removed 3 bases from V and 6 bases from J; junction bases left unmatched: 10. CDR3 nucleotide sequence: TGTGCCAGCAGCTTCTCAGGGGGCGCGAGCTCCGAGCAGTACTTC. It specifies CASSFSGGASSEQYF.